This TCR beta chain was profiled in a study of T cell responses to AZD1222 COVID-19 vaccine. Trimming at V came to 1 base and at J to 0 bases, leaving 0 bases not matched to a gene. This CDR3 is built from 14 residues. Germline V gene sequence: CDR1 SQVTM, CDR2 ANQGSEA. Findings and caveats of the study: Donors skewed white British and female; clonal diversity was possibly underestimated. Spike-specific TCR repertoires showed rising breadth and depth after two AZD1222 doses. Researchers took repertoire samples only after the peak T cell response had come. Spike regions recognized by vaccine-associated CD4 TCRs spanned the protein, led by 160-218 and 743-854.

The table came from immunoSEQ multiplex PCR; TCRdb's copy has only in-frame clones and leaves some out. The sample contains about 97,000 clones, about 88% of which appear only once. This clone was detected once. Its antigen is unidentified. The chain links TRBV29-1 to TRBJ2-1; the match to TRBD2 covers 7 bases. Here the sequenced sample was peripheral blood, taken on day 0 of AZD1222 vaccination. The receptor was derived from an adult in good health. CDR3 amino acids: CSVEAGGSYNEQFF. Written as DNA, the CDR3 is TGCAGCGTTGAAGCGGGGGGCTCCTACAATGAGCAGTTCTTC.